The 9 T cell receptor beta chains below come from one sample, sequenced in a study of blood T cell repertoires in COVID-19. The table came from immunoSEQ multiplex PCR; TCRdb's copy has only in-frame clones and leaves some out. The repertoire includes about 280,000 clones, roughly 85% of them detected once, and over 9% sits in the top ten. Sequenced material: peripheral blood. These receptor sequences come from a woman in her 50s who had recovered from COVID-19.

CDR3 DNA sequence: TGTGCCAGCTCGCTAAACAGGGACACTGAAGCTTTCTTT. This translates into CASSLNRDTEAFF. The chain couples TRBV18 to TRBJ1-1, with a weak D call TRBD1 (6 bases). The V end lost 6 bases, the J end lost 3 bases, and 11 bases lay between the germline ends. The CDR3 sequence is 13 residues long. The germline V gene encodes CDR1 KGHSH and CDR2 LQKENI. Based on the CDR3 plus reference TRBV18 and TRBJ1-1, the full variable domain is NAGVMQNPRHLVRRRGQEARLRCSPMKGHSHVYWYRQLPEEGLKFMVYLQKENIIDESGMPKERFSAEFPKEGPSILRIQQVVRGDSAAYFCASSLNRDTEAFFGQGTRLTVV.

The sample holds one count of this clone. An end of the junction differs from the germline gene, which may be a read error. The chain recombines TRBV18 with TRBJ2-1; D call uncertain. CDR1 KGHSH and CDR2 LQKENI come from the germline V gene. This CDR3 is 15 amino acids long. CDR3 nucleotides: TGTGCCAACTCACGTTATAGTCCGGGTTTCGATGAGCAGTTCTTC. Encoded protein: CANSRYSPGFDEQFF. Based on the CDR3 plus reference TRBV18 and TRBJ2-1, the full variable domain is NAGVMQNPRHLVRRRGQEARLRCSPMKGHSHVYWYRQLPEEGLKFMVYLQKENIIDESGMPKERFSAEFPKEGPSILRIQQVVRGDSAAYFCANSRYSPGFDEQFFGPGTRLTVL.

This chain links TRBV4-3 with TRBJ1-2; 10 positions match TRBD1. The CDR3 is 15 amino acids. Unmatched junction bases numbered 5, after V lost 6 bases and J lost 1 base. Germline-derived CDR1 and CDR2 are LGHNA and YSLEER. The CDR3 spells CASRRQGAGNYGYTF. CDR3 DNA sequence: TGCGCCAGCAGGCGACAGGGGGCAGGTAACTATGGCTACACCTTC.

The V call is TRBV18, the J call TRBJ1-4, with a weak D call TRBD1 (5 bases). Trimming removed 3 bases from V and 7 bases from J, with 15 bases in between. The V gene's germline CDR1 is KGHSH and CDR2 LQKENI. The CDR3 covers 15 residues. The CDR3 DNA reads as TGTGCCAGCTCACCGGGCCAGGGAATCGGTGAAAAACTGTTTTTT. Its translation is CASSPGQGIGEKLFF. Combining the CDR3 with reference TRBV18 and TRBJ1-4 gives the whole variable domain NAGVMQNPRHLVRRRGQEARLRCSPMKGHSHVYWYRQLPEEGLKFMVYLQKENIIDESGMPKERFSAEFPKEGPSILRIQQVVRGDSAAYFCASSPGQGIGEKLFFGSGTQLSVL.

This chain connects TRBV12-3 or TRBV12-4 to TRBJ1-5; D is ambiguous. There are 13 residues in the CDR3. V lost 6 bases and J lost 3, with 9 bases in between. CDR3 DNA sequence: TGTGCCAGCAGAAAACAAGACAATCAGCCCCAGCATTTT. Residues: CASRKQDNQPQHF.

The chain has TRBV24-1 and TRBJ2-3; D gene ambiguous. Between the trimmed V and J ends, which lost 4 bases and 2 bases, there was a span of 6 bases. The CDR3 spans 13 residues. From germline, CDR1 is KGHDR and CDR2 SFDVKD. The CDR3 reads CATSEQPTDTQYF. The CDR3 bases are TGTGCCACCAGTGAACAGCCCACAGATACGCAGTATTTT.

The gene calls are TRBV19 and TRBJ1-4; 7 positions match TRBD1. After removal of 5 bases from V and 8 bases from J, the junction contained 20 bases not matched to a gene. Germline V gene lookup returns CDR1 LNHDA and CDR2 SQIVND (reference sequence). The CDR3 has 18 amino acids. The CDR3 sequence is CASSVPGSRDRPGEKLFF. CDR3 coding DNA: TGTGCCAGTAGTGTCCCGGGAAGCCGGGACAGACCTGGGGAAAAACTGTTTTTT.

The chain employs TRBV27 and TRBJ2-7, with 9 bases lining up with TRBD1. V lost 5 bases, J lost 6 bases, and 8 bases stayed unmatched. Germline CDR1 reads MNHEY; CDR2 reads SMNVEV (reference sequence). The CDR3 totals 14 residues. Here the CDR3 reads CASSHGQGLGEQYF. As DNA, the CDR3 is TGTGCCAGCAGTCACGGACAGGGGCTGGGCGAGCAGTACTTC.

CDR3 loop: CASSEPGQGRDEQFF. The CDR3 DNA follows: TGTGCCAGCAGCGAACCGGGACAGGGGCGGGATGAGCAGTTCTTC. V usage is TRBV7-9 and J usage is TRBJ2-1; 10 nucleotides agree with TRBD1. The CDR3 spans 15 residues. Losses at the gene ends were 5 bases for V and 8 bases for J; bases not matched to a gene: 9. Germline V gene sequence: CDR1 SEHNR, CDR2 FQNEAQ (reference sequence).